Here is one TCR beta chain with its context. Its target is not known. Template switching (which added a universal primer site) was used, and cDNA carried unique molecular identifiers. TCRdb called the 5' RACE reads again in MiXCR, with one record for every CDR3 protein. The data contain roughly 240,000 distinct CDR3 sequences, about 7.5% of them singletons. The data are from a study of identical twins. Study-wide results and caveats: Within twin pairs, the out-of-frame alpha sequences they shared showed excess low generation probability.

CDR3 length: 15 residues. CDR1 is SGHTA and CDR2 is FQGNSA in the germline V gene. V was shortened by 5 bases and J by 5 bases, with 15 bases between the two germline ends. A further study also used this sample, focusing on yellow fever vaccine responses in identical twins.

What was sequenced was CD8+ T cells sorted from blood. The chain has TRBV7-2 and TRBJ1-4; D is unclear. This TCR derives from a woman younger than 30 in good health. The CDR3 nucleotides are TGTGCCAGCAGCCAACCTGGGCGTTGGAATGAAAAACTGTTTTTT. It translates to CASSQPGRWNEKLFF.